This T cell receptor (beta chain) was profiled in a study of T-cell reconstitution after alpha-beta-depleted transplantation in children. Overall study findings and caveats: Hyperexpanded clones declined; after one year, newly produced T cells mostly supplied diversity. Certain patients had high TCRbeta diversity at day 60, and it came from recipient T cells and thymic progenitors that survived. By about two months after transplant, alpha-beta T cells reportedly arose from several hundred graft clones that had expanded.

Of note for this clonotype: Antigen unknown.

The CDR3 has 14 amino acids. Germline V lookup: CDR1 SGDLS, CDR2 YYNGEE. The V end was cut by 4 bases, the J end by 0 bases, with 10 bases between. A library of TCRbeta sequences, prepared with unique molecular identifiers, was generated. TCRdb used MiXCR to reprocess the PCR reads, holding one entry per CDR3 protein. The sample yields 530,000 or so distinct CDR3 sequences, 27% seen once. The clonotype was recovered from a boy less than two years old with Wiskott-Aldrich syndrome, due to receive a stem cell transplant. The rearrangement uses TRBV9 and TRBJ2-5; D call uncertain. Sample: PBMCs, taken before TCRalphabeta/CD19-depleted stem cell transplant. This chain's CDR3 is CASSSLGYQETQYF. CDR3 in DNA: TGTGCCAGCAGCTCTTTGGGTTACCAAGAGACCCAGTACTTC. The full variable domain, rest sourced from reference TRBV9 and TRBJ2-5, is DSGVTQTPKHLITATGQRVTLRCSPRSGDLSVYWYQQSLDQGLQFLIQYYNGEERAKGNILERFSAQQFPDLHSELNLSSLELGDSALYFCASSSLGYQETQYFGPGTRLLVL.